This TCR beta chain originates from a study of shared clonotypes between healthy human individuals (dated by TCRdb to 2018 to 2021). In the study overall: The cohort included three men and a couple of women between 18 and 49 years of age. For each donor, three plates each were used for CD4 naive and CD4 memory, two plates were used for CD8 naive, and one plate was used for CD8 memory. Blood TCR repertoires of roughly 5 healthy adults were deeply sequenced to estimate repertoire size and the extent of clonotype sharing between individuals. Different laboratories and diverse techniques were used to prepare libraries and sequence TCR repertoires, to increase sequencing depth and limit assay-specific biases. Per donor, leukapheresis produced somewhere between about 0.9 and 9.5 billion PBMCs. Broader findings and caveats from the paper: Naive subsets generally had larger estimated clonotype richness than memory subsets did. Sampling was limited to blood, and TCR repertoires in tissue likely differ from TCR repertoires in blood. Pairwise subsampling led to the expectation that sequencing depth would affect the degree of clonotype sharing among donors. Compared with non-shared clonotypes, the clonotypes found in all four sorted-subset donors had higher generation probabilities. The small number of donors limited the genetic and exposure-history diversity represented. Sharing across four donors was observed for about 5% of naive CD4, less than 4% of naive CD8, about 2.3% of memory CD4, and over 0.3% of memory CD8 clonotypes. Incomplete sequencing was indicated by rarefaction of sorted-subset datasets, despite the large sequencing depth.

On this clone itself: Its antigen has not been determined. No base quality values were provided; no much bigger clone lies one nucleotide off.

Using the deep immunoSEQ assay, TCR CDR3 regions were amplified from genomic DNA by multiplex PCR. Extracted genomic DNA from each cell subset was distributed evenly across all wells of several immunoSEQ 96-well plates, and each plate was treated as a replicate. For sorted subsets, each replicate PCR was loaded with about 0.2 ug genomic DNA, equivalent to 30,000 to 35,000 T cell genomes. Purified libraries were quantified with a Qubit 3.0 fluorometer, sized on a Bioanalyzer 2100, and re-quantified with the KAPA Library Quantification kit. Each immunoSEQ 96-well plate was sequenced on its own single-read 150-cycle Illumina NextSeq 550 flow cell. The study's processing was this. Because the immunoSEQ output held only junctional sequences and lacked quality scores, the filtering could not match the filtering applied to full-length reads. Sequences were annotated with PyIR, a Python wrapper for IgBLAST v1.9, and V/J genes and CDR3 were assigned using IMGT germline references. Reads were removed for weak V/J assignments (E-value above 1e-6), missing CDR3, stop codons, out-of-frame junctions, or ambiguous translated residues. V3J clonotypes were defined as sequences sharing the same inferred V gene, J gene, and CDR3 amino acid sequence. Percentage overlap between repertoires was calculated by dividing the number of shared unique clonotypes by the size of the smaller repertoire. Repertoire richness was assessed with RTK rarefaction, the Chao1 estimator, and Recon v2.1 estimates of unobserved clonotypes. For all TCRbeta clonotypes obtained by the gDNA method from a few donors, generation probabilities were computed with OLGA. Drawn from immuneACCESS, this table holds only the in-frame rearrangements with V and J called that TCRdb kept. Clones are partly lost; checked studies trace under half to an unresolved V gene and leave the rest unexplained. The DNA was the basis for D and trimming; V, J and clone size are from that table. The sample includes some 100,000 clones, with 68% observed a single time. The ten largest make up roughly a quarter of the sample.

The germline V gene sets CDR1 to SQVTM and CDR2 to ANQGSEA. The junction carries 9 bases between V and J, which are trimmed by 3 bases and 1 base respectively. Counted from cysteine to phenylalanine, this CDR3 has 13 amino acids. Only CDR3 DNA remains: 39 bases, in frame from the first base. The donors were healthy, HIV-negative adults with no recently reported acute infections or vaccinations. Only Caucasian adults living in Nashville, Tennessee, USA were represented among the donors. CD8 memory samples were composed of magnetically selected CD45RO+ cells combined with CCR7-negative CD45RA+ effector memory (TemRA) cells. Blood was obtained by leukapheresis, after which PBMCs were separated by Ficoll-Histopaque density gradient centrifugation and cryopreserved in liquid nitrogen vapor phase. Analytical flow cytometry was used to check the purity and quantity of each magnetically sorted T cell population. Genomic DNA was isolated from each sorted fraction and quantified by UV absorbance on a Nanodrop 2000c.

The TCR sequence derives from a woman in her twenties or thirties in good health. The sequenced material came from memory CD8+ T cells sorted from blood. In light of the paper, this sample's cell subset or site label describes: CD45RO+ cells pooled with CCR7-negative TemRA cells. Rearrangement joined TRBV29-1 to TRBJ1-2; no D gene is confidently identified. This receptor has the CDR3 CSVEEGINYGYTF. The base sequence is TGCAGCGTTGAGGAGGGCATTAACTATGGCTACACCTTC.